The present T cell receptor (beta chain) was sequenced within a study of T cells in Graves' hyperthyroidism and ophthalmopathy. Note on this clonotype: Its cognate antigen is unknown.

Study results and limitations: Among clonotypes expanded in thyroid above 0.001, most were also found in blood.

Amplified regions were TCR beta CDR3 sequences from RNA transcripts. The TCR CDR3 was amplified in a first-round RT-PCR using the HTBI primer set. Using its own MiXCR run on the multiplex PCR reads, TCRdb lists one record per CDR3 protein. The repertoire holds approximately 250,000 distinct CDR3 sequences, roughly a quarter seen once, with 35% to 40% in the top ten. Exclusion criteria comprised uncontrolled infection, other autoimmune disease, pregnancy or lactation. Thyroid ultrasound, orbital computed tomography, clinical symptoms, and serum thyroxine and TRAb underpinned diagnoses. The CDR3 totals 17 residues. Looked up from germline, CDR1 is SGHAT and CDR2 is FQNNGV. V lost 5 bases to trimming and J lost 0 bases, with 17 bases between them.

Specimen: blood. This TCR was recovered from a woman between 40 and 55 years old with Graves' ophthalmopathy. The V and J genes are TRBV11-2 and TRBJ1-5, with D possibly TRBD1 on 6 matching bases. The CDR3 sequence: CASSKYRQANSNQPQHF. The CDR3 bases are TGTGCCAGCAGCAAATATCGACAGGCGAATAGCAATCAGCCCCAGCATTTT.